This TCR beta chain was captured by sequencing in a study of blood T cell repertoires in COVID-19. Overall study: From the United States, Italy and Spain came samples of acute and convalescent COVID-19. In each case, the material was cDNA or gDNA derived from T cells, B-cell-depleted T cells, or PBMCs.

Per the original data handling: It was from reference gene primer amplification that nucleated cell counts were estimated. Profiling relied on immunoSEQ multiplex PCR, and the TCRdb table lists in-frame clones only, not all of them. V, J and clone size derive from that table, while D and trimming were established from the DNA sequence. The table records tens of thousands of clones, about nine tenths of them present only once. CDR3 length: 18 amino acids. CDR1 and CDR2 (germline): SGHDT, YYEEEE. Trimming removed 4 bases from V and 6 bases from J; junction bases left unmatched: 13. This receptor was obtained from a middle-aged man with acute or convalescent COVID-19. The chain uses TRBV5-6 and TRBJ1-6; TRBD1 aligns across 10 bases. Sequencing was done on a sample of peripheral blood. The CDR3 here is CASSPGTGASLINSPLHF. CDR3 nucleotide sequence: TGTGCCAGCAGCCCTGGGACAGGGGCGTCATTGATTAATTCACCCCTCCACTTT.